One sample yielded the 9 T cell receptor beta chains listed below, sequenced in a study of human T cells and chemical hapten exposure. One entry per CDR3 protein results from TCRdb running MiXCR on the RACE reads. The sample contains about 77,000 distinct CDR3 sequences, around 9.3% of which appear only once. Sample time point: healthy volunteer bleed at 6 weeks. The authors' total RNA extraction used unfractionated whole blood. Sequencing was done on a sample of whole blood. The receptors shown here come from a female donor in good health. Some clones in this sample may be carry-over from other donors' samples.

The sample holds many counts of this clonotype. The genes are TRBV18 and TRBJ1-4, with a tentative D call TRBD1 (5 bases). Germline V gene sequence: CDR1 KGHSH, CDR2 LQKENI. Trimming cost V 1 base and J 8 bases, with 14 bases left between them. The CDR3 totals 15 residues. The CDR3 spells CASSPRTTEGEKLFF. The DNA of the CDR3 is TGTGCCAGCTCACCACGGACAACCGAGGGCGAAAAACTGTTTTTT. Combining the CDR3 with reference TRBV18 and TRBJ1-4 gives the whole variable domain NAGVMQNPRHLVRRRGQEARLRCSPMKGHSHVYWYRQLPEEGLKFMVYLQKENIIDESGMPKERFSAEFPKEGPSILRIQQVVRGDSAAYFCASSPRTTEGEKLFFGSGTQLSVL.

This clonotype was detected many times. Written as DNA, the CDR3 is TGTGCCAGCAGCTCTAGAATATGGGATACGCAGTATTTT. It specifies CASSSRIWDTQYF. The chain employs TRBV7-8 and TRBJ2-3; D is ambiguous. V was pared by 4 bases and J by 6 bases, with 11 bases between. Germline CDR1 SGHVS, CDR2 FQNEAQ. This CDR3 is built from 13 residues.

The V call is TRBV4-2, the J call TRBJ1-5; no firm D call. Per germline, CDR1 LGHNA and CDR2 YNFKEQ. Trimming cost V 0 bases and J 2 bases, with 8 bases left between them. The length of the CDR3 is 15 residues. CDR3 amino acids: CASSQDPLGNQPQHF. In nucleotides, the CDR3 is TGTGCCAGCAGCCAAGATCCCCTGGGCAATCAGCCCCAGCATTTT.

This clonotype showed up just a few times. CDR3 region: CASSLVRAEQYF. CDR3 DNA sequence: TGTGCCAGCAGCTTGGTCAGGGCCGAGCAGTACTTC. This chain connects TRBV5-6 to TRBJ2-7, with a tentative D call TRBD1 (5 bases). V was trimmed by 0 bases and J by 6 bases, leaving 7 bases between them. Germline-derived CDR1 and CDR2 are SGHDT and YYEEEE. The CDR3 is 12 residues long.

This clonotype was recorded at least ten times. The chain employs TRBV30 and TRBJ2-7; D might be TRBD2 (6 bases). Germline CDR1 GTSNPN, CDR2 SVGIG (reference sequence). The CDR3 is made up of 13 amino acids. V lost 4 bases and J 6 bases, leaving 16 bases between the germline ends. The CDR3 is CAWTEGLGGEQYF. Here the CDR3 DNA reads TGTGCCTGGACGGAGGGTTTGGGGGGCGAGCAGTACTTC.

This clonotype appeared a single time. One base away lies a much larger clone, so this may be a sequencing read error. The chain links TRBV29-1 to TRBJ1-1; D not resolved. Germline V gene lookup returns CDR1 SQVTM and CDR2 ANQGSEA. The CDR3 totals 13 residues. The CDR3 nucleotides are TGCAGCGTCGAAGGAATATTTGACACTGAAGCTTTCTTT. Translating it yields CSVEGIFDTEAFF.

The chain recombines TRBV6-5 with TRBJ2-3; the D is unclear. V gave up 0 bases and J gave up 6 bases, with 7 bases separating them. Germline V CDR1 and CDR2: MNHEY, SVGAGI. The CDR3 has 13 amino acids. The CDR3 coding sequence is TGTGCCAGCAGTTACTCTGGTGCCGATACGCAGTATTTT. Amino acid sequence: CASSYSGADTQYF.

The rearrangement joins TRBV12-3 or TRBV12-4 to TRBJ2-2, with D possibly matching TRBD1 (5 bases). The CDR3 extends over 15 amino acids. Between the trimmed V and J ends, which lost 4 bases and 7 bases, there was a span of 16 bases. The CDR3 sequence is CASSYRGSRGGELFF. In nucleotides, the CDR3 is TGTGCCAGCAGTTATAGGGGATCCCGAGGCGGGGAGCTGTTTTTT.

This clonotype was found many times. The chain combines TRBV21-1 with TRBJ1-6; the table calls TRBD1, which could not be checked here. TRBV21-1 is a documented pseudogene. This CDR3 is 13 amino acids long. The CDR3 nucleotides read TGTGCCAGCCCCCTAGGACAGTTCTCACCCCTCCACTTT. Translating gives CASPLGQFSPLHF.